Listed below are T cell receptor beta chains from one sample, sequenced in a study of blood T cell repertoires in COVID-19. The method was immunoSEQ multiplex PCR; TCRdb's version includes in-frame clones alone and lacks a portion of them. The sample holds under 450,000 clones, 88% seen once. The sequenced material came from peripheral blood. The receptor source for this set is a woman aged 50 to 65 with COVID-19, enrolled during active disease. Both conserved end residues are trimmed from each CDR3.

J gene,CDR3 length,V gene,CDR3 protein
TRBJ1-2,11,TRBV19,ASSPDTGNGYT
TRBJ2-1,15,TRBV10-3,AISDSGGLSSYNEQF
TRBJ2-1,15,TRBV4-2,ASSQVLAGGLSNEQF
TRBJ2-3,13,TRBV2,ARGTSGVSTDTQY
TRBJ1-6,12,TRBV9,ASSAGQGGAPLH
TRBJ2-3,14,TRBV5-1,ASFPNPGGVADTQY
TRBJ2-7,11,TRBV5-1,ASSLDDYYEQY
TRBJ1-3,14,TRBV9,ASSPGHLRTGNTIY
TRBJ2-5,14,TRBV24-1,ATSDFSRGSGETQY
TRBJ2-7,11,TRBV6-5,ASSRGQEDEQY
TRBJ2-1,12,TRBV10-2,ASSERRGGDEQF
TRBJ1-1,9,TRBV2,ASVLQREAF
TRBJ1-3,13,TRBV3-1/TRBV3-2,ASSQRDSSGNTIY
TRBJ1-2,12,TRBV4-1,ASSQGGTGPGYT
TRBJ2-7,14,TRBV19,ASRGTGGGFTYEQY
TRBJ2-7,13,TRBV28,ASSTVGTSVYEQY
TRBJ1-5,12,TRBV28,ASSLTGNNQPQH
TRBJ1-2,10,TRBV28,ASRSGNYGYT
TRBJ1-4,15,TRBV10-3,AISEHQGAATNEKLF
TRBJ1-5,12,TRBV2,ASTVGGSNQPQH
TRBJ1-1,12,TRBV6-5,ATVQGDVHTEAF
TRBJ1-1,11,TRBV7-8,ASSFREGTEAF
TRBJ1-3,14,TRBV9,ASSVVAAGVGNTIY
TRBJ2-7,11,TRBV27,ASSLTGSSEQY
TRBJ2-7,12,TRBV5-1,ASSPRQGKEEQY
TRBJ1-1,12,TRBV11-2,ASSLEGRRYEAF
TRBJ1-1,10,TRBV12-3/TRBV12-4,ASSRGRSEAF
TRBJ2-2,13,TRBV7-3,ASSLAGGGTGELF
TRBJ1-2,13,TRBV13,ASSLVEGSNYGYT
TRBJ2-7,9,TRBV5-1,ASSRGNEQY
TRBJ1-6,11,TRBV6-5,ATGGGTNSPLH
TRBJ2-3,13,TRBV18,ASSSTSGDGDTQY
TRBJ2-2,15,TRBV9,ASSVVQGRGWAGELF
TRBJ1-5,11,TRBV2,ASSEGRGQPQH
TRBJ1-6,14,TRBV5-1,ASSPLPGQEDSPLH
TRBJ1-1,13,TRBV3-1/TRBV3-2,ASSQVGGLNTEAF